This T cell receptor (beta chain) was identified during a study of control samples from healthy donors and cancer patients. V lost 5 bases to trimming and J lost 4 bases, with 15 bases between them. This CDR3 contains 15 residues. In germline, CDR1 is MNHEY, CDR2 SVGAGI. TCRdb's copy holds only in-frame clones and misses some; the assay was immunoSEQ multiplex PCR. The sample has 100,000 or so clones, under 95% seen once. This TCR was recovered from a woman under 30 in good health. The specimen was blood. The chain is built from TRBV6-5 and TRBJ1-3; possible D gene TRBD1, 5 bases. The CDR3 bases are TGTGCCAGCAGTACAGGACCGGACCCCGGAAACACCATATATTTT. Residues: CASSTGPDPGNTIYF.